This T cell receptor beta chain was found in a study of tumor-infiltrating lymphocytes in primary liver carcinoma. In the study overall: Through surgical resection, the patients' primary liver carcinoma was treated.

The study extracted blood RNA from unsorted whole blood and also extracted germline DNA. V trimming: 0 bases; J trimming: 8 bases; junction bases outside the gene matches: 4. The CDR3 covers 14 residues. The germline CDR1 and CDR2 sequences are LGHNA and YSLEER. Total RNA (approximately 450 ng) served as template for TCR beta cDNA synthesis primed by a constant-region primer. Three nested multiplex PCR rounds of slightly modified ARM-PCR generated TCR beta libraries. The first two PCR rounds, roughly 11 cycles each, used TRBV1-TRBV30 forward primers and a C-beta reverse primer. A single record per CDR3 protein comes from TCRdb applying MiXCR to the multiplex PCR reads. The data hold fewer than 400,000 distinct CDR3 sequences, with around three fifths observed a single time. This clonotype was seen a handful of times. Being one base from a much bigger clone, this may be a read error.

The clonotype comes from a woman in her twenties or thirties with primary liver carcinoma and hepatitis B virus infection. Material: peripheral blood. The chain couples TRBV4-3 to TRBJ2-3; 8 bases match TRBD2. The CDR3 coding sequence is TGCGCCAGCAGCCAAGATAACGGGACTAGTACGCAGTATTTT. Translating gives CASSQDNGTSTQYF.